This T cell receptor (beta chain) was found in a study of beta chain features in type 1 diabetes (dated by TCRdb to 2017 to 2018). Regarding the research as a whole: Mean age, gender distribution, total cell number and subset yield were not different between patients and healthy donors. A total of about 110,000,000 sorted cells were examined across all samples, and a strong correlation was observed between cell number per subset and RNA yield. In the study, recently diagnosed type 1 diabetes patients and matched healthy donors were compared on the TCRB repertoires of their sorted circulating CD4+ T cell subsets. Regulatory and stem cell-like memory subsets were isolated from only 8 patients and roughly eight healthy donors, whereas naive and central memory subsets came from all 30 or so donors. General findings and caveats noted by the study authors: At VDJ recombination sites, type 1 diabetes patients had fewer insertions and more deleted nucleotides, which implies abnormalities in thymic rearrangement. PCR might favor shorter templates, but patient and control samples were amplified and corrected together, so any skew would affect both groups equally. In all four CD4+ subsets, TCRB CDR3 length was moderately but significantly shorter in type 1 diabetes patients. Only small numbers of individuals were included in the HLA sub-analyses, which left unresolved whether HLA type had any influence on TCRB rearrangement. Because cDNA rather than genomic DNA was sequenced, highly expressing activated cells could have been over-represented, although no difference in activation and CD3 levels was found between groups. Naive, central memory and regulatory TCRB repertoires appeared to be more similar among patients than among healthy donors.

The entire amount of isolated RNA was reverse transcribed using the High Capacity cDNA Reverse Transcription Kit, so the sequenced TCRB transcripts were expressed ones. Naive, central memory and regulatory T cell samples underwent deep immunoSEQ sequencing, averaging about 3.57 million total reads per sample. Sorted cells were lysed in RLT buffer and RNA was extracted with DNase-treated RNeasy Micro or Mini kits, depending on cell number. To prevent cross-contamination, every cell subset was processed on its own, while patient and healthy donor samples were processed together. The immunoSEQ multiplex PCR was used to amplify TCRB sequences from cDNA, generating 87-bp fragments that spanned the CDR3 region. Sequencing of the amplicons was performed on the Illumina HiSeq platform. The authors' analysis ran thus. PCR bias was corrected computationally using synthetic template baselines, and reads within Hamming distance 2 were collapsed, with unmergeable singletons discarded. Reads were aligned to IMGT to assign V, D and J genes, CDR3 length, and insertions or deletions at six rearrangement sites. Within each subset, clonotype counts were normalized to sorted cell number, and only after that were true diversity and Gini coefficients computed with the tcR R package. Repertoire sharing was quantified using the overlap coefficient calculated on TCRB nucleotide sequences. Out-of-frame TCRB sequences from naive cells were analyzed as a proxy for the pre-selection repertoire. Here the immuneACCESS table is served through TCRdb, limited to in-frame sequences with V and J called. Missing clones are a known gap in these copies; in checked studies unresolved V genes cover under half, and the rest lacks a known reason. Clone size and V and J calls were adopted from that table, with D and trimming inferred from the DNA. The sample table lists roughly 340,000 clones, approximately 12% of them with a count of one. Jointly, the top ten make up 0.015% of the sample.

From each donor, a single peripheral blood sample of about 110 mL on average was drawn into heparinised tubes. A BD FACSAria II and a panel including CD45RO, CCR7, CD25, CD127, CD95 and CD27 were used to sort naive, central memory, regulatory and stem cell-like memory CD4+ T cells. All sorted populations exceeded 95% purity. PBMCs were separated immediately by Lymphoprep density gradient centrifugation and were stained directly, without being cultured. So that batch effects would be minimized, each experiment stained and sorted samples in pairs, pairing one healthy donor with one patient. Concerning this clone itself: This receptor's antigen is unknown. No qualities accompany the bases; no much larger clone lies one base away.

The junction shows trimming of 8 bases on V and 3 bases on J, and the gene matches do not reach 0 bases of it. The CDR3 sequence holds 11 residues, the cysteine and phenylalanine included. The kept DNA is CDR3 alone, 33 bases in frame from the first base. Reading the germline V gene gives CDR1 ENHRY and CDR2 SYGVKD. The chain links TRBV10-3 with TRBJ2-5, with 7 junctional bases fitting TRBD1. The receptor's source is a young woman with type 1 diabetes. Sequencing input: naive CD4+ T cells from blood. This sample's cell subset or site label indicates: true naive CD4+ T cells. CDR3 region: CAIGTEETQYF. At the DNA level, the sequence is TGTGCCATCGGGACAGAAGAGACCCAGTACTTC.